These 7 T cell receptor beta chains originate from one sample sequenced in a study of shared clonotypes between healthy human individuals. The protocol was immunoSEQ multiplex PCR, while the TCRdb copy is restricted to in-frame clones and leaves out a portion. The sample includes about 590,000 clones, about 95% of them seen just once. CD8 cells regarded as naive lacked CD45RO, were positively chosen for CCR7, and omitted terminally differentiated effector memory CD45RA+ cells. Source material: naive CD8+ T cells sorted from blood. The origin of the receptors is a woman in her thirties in good health.

The chain couples TRBV5-8 to TRBJ1-4; D may be TRBD1 (6 bases). V gave up 0 bases and J gave up 4 bases, with 10 bases separating them. Germline V gives CDR1 SGHTS, CDR2 YDEGEE. The CDR3 has 15 residues. CDR3: CASSLVGHLNEKLFF. CDR3 DNA sequence: TGTGCCAGCAGCTTGGTGGGACACCTTAATGAAAAACTGTTTTTT.

To note about this clone: This sample also contains other DNA sequences that code for the same CDR3. The rearrangement uses TRBV7-9 and TRBJ2-7, with 11 bases matching TRBD2. Trimming removed 2 bases from V and 3 bases from J; junction bases left unmatched: 3. The CDR3 has 15 amino acids. The germline CDR1 and CDR2 sequences are SEHNR and FQNEAQ (reference sequence). CDR3 sequence reads: CASSLRTSGSYEQYF. The CDR3 DNA reads as TGTGCCAGCAGCTTACGAACTAGCGGGAGCTACGAGCAGTACTTC.

The genes are TRBV7-9 and TRBJ2-1, with TRBD2 matching over 10 bases. The germline V gene has CDR1 SEHNR and CDR2 FQNEAQ (reference sequence). This CDR3 contains 15 residues. Trimming cost V 5 bases and J 3 bases; bases outside gene matches: 4. For the CDR3, the DNA is TGTGCCAGCAGCCCCCGGACTAGCGGCTACAATGAGCAGTTCTTC. This codes for CASSPRTSGYNEQFF.

The chain uses TRBV7-8 and TRBJ1-2; TRBD1 is a possible D gene (6 bases). Germline values: CDR1 SGHVS, CDR2 FQNEAQ. This CDR3 has 15 residues. V was clipped by 5 bases and J by 0 bases, with 13 bases between them. The DNA of the CDR3 is TGTGCCAGCAGCCCGCTGACAGGCTCTAACTATGGCTACACCTTC. It encodes CASSPLTGSNYGYTF. Full variable domain (rest looked up from reference TRBV7-8 and TRBJ1-2): GAGVSQSPRYKVAKRGQDVALRCDPISGHVSLFWYQQALGQGPEFLTYFQNEAQLDKSGLPSDRFFAERPEGSVSTLKIQRTQQEDSAVYLCASSPLTGSNYGYTFGSGTRLTVV.

This CDR3 reads CSVEATQGSTYEQYF. CDR3 DNA: TGCAGCGTTGAAGCCACTCAGGGGTCGACCTACGAGCAGTACTTC. J is TRBJ2-7 and V is TRBV29-1; tentatively, D is TRBD1 (6 bases). From germline, CDR1 is SQVTM and CDR2 ANQGSEA. The CDR3 runs to 15 residues. V lost 1 base and J lost 2, with 15 bases in between.

A single count supports this clone. The chain links TRBV11-1 to TRBJ1-1; D is unresolved. The CDR3 covers 16 residues. Per the germline V gene, CDR1 is SGHAT and CDR2 is FQDESV (reference sequence). V was pared by 0 bases and J by 0 bases, with 11 bases between. CDR3: CASSLALGNLNTEAFF. Written as DNA, the CDR3 is TGTGCCAGCAGCTTAGCATTGGGGAATCTGAACACTGAAGCTTTCTTT.

Only one count was recorded for this clone. Distinct nucleotide sequences in the sample also encode this CDR3. CDR3 sequence: CASSLGQGLQPQHF. In DNA form, the CDR3 reads TGTGCCAGCAGCTTAGGTCAGGGTTTACAGCCCCAGCATTTT. The chain has TRBV7-9 and TRBJ1-5; a possible D gene is TRBD1 (5 bases). The V gene's germline CDR1 is SEHNR and CDR2 FQNEAQ (reference sequence). The CDR3 runs 14 residues. Trimming pared 1 base from V and 7 bases from J, leaving 11 bases between.